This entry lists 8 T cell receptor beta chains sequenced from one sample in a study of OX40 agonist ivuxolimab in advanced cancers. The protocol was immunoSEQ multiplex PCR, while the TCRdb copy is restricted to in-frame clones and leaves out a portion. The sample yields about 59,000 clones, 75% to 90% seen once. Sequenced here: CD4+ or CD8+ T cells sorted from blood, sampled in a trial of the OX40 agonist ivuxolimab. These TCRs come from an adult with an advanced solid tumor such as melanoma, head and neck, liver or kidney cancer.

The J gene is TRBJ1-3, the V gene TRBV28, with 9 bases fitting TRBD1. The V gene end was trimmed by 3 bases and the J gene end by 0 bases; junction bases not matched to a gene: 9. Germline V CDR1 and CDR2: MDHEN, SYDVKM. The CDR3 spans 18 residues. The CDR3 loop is CASSFRDRGFYSGNTIYF. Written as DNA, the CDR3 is TGTGCCAGCAGTTTCCGAGACAGGGGGTTTTACTCTGGAAACACCATATATTTT. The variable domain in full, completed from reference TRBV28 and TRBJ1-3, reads DVKVTQSSRYLVKRTGEKVFLECVQDMDHENMFWYRQDPGLGLRLIYFSYDVKMKEKGDIPEGYSVSREKKERFSLILESASTNQTSMYLCASSFRDRGFYSGNTIYFGEGSWLTVV.

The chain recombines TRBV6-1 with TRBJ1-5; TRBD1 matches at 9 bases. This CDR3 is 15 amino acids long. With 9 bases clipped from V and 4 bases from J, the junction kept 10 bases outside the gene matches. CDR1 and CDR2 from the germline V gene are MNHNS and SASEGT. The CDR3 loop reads CASRSGTGKNQPQHF. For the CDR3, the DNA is TGTGCCAGTAGGTCCGGGACAGGGAAAAATCAGCCCCAGCATTTT.

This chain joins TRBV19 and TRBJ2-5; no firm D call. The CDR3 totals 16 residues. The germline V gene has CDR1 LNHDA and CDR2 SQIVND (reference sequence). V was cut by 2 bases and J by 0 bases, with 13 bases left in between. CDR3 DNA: TGTGCCAGTAGTATACGTAGATCTAGGTACCAAGAGACCCAGTACTTC. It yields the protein CASSIRRSRYQETQYF.

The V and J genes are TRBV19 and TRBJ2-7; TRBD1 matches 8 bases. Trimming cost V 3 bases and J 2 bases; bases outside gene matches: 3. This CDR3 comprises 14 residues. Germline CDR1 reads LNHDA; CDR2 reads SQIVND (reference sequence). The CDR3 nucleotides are TGTGCCAGTAGTATCGGGACAGGCACCTACGAGCAGTACTTC. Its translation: CASSIGTGTYEQYF.

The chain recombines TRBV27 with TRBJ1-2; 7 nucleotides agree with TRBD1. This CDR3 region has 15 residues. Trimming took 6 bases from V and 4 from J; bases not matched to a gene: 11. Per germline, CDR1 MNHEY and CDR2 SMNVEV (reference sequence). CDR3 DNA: TGTGCCAGCAGAACCCCGTTACAGGGGATCTATGGCTACACCTTC. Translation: CASRTPLQGIYGYTF.

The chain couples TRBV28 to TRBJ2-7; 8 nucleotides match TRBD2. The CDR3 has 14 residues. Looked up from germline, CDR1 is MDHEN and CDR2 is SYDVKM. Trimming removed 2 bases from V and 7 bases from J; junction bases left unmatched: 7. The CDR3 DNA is TGTGCCAGCAGTTTACCCACGCGGGGGGTAGAGCAGTACTTC. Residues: CASSLPTRGVEQYF.

CDR3 residues: CASSLSVLYEQYF. CDR3 DNA sequence: TGTGCCAGTAGCTTGAGCGTCCTCTACGAGCAGTACTTC. The chain recombines TRBV19 with TRBJ2-7; D not certain. Germline assignment: CDR1 LNHDA and CDR2 SQIVND (reference sequence). V gave up 6 bases and J gave up 3 bases, with 12 bases separating them. This CDR3 comprises 13 residues.

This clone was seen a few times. CDR3 in amino acids: CASSDRGPYEQYF. CDR3 nucleotides: TGCGCCAGCAGCGACAGGGGGCCCTACGAGCAGTACTTC. The rearrangement uses TRBV5-1 and TRBJ2-7, with TRBD1 matching over 10 bases. The ends lost 4 bases at V and 2 bases at J; junction bases unmatched: 0. CDR3 length: 13 residues. From germline, CDR1 is SGHRS and CDR2 YFSETQ.